This T cell receptor (beta chain) was retrieved from a study of cytotoxic CD8 clonotypes in ibrutinib-treated CLL. At the level of the study: For this cohort, patients were approximately ten relapsed/refractory and some 15 treatment-naive, while fewer than 18 were IGHV unmutated. The study, taken as a whole, reports: Sustained-remission and progressing patients were not sampled at matched times. Increased clonality at ibrutinib response gave way to a return toward baseline at progression.

As for this clone: Antigen: not known.

The method was immunoSEQ multiplex PCR; TCRdb's version includes in-frame clones alone and lacks a portion of them. This sample has under 300,000 clones, with around 76% found just once. Cryopreserved PBMCs supplied around 1.8 micrograms of genomic DNA for TCR beta libraries. This CDR3 contains 17 residues. V lost 3 bases and J 2 bases, leaving 19 bases between the germline ends. The sample here was PBMCs, taken at disease progression, from a patient treated with ibrutinib. This TCR came from a human donor with chronic lymphocytic leukemia. The chain recombines TRBV23-1 with TRBJ1-1; perhaps TRBD1 as D (6 bases). TRBV23-1 is an ORF, with its function uncertain. CDR3 protein: CASSHDRDTQLNTEAFF. Here the CDR3 DNA reads TGCGCCAGCAGTCACGACCGGGACACCCAATTAAACACTGAAGCTTTCTTT.